These T cell receptor beta chains were read from a single sample in a study of T-cell reconstitution after alpha-beta-depleted transplantation in children. Each CDR3 protein is one row after TCRdb ran MiXCR on the PCR reads. The data contain roughly 200,000 distinct CDR3 sequences, roughly 8.1% of them seen just once; the ten biggest clones take up roughly a third. Sequencing was performed on PBMCs, mostly from graft donor cells, taken 360 days after TCRalphabeta/CD19-depleted stem cell transplant. The source of these receptors is a male patient aged 2-15 years who had a stem cell transplant for acute myeloid leukemia, so the T cells may come from the graft donor. CDR3s leave out the opening cysteine and the closing phenylalanine or tryptophan. The listing skips clone size in some rows; elsewhere it reads once, few, many or a size class.

size	J	V	CDR3
few	TRBJ1-1	TRBV29-1	SVEVFGGRVIWSEAF
many	TRBJ2-1	TRBV20-1	SARGLAGDEQF
few	TRBJ1-6	TRBV12-3/TRBV12-4	ASSRSGDNSPLH
few	TRBJ2-1	TRBV2	ASSPTGTSGMKF
many	TRBJ2-3	TRBV5-1	ASSLVSDTQY
-	TRBJ2-5	TRBV20-1	SAKMGILWGTQY
many	TRBJ1-4	TRBV12-3/TRBV12-4	ASSSQGPTNEKLF
-	TRBJ1-2	TRBV19	ASSILQGRDYGYT
-	TRBJ2-3	TRBV5-6	ASSWGASGEWGTDTQY
many	TRBJ2-1	TRBV4-2	ASSAGTDNEQF
many	TRBJ2-7	TRBV9	ASSVRRGTEEQY
few	TRBJ2-4	TRBV21-1	ASSKERGRGPHIQY
many	TRBJ2-7	TRBV6-5	ASSPRDRRFVEQY
once	TRBJ2-1	TRBV20-1	SARTANEQF
-	TRBJ1-2	TRBV5-1	ASSLSDRGLTGGYT
-	TRBJ2-1	TRBV18	ASSQTRDEQF
many	TRBJ2-3	TRBV20-1	SVRGVTSTDTQY
many	TRBJ2-7	TRBV7-2	ASSLRPGSTIHYEQY
-	TRBJ2-1	TRBV19	ASSIDSRFGNNEQF
-	TRBJ2-1	TRBV20-1	SALFQGANSYNEQF
-	TRBJ1-1	TRBV14	ASSQGDRGRGMNTEAF
-	TRBJ2-5	TRBV9	ASSVGDRTGQETQY
-	TRBJ1-2	TRBV19	ASREGRYGYT
many	TRBJ2-3	TRBV7-2	ASSLGGRASTDTQY
many	TRBJ1-5	TRBV12-3/TRBV12-4	ASSAGFSNQPQH
-	TRBJ2-2	TRBV7-6	ASSTPSGTGELF
-	TRBJ1-5	TRBV27	ASSPRLTGNSNQPQH
-	TRBJ2-1	TRBV10-3	AIRDFVAGGKNEQF
-	TRBJ1-5	TRBV7-2	ASSLRQGPSNQPQH
few	TRBJ1-2	TRBV5-4	ASSHWLGQGLRGYT
many	TRBJ2-1	TRBV10-2	ASSEILAGANEQF
few	TRBJ2-5	TRBV20-1	SARDRKTQY
many	TRBJ2-1	TRBV6-5	ASSSPGLAGYDYNEQF
few	TRBJ2-3	TRBV20-1	SARGEDTQY
-	TRBJ2-1	TRBV29-1	SVEASGRAVEQF
many	TRBJ2-4	TRBV12-3/TRBV12-4	ASSLAGTLNIQY
-	TRBJ1-2	TRBV10-3	AISRDRGLNYGYT
many	TRBJ1-1	TRBV29-1	SVELLGVKTEAF
-	TRBJ2-1	TRBV18	ASSPVTVEYNEQF
many	TRBJ2-2	TRBV29-1	SARTGHSGELF
many	TRBJ2-7	TRBV20-1	SASLPDYEQY
few	TRBJ2-3	TRBV7-9	ASSFRSDGPPPDTQY
many	TRBJ2-3	TRBV3-1	ASSQGPDTQY
-	TRBJ2-7	TRBV12-3/TRBV12-4	ASRRGLEQY
-	TRBJ2-1	TRBV29-1	SVHGYGSSHNEQF
few	TRBJ1-5	TRBV7-8	ASSSNSRRGQPQH
many	TRBJ1-2	TRBV12-3/TRBV12-4	ASRYLANYGYT
few	TRBJ2-3	TRBV14	ASSQVAVAGGGTDTQY
few	TRBJ2-5	TRBV5-1	ASSLADHGSSTKTQY
-	TRBJ2-3	TRBV7-9	VSSLQGTDTQY
-	TRBJ2-3	TRBV5-1	ASRFGRIDTQY
-	TRBJ2-5	TRBV27	ASTLTGGREETQY
many	TRBJ2-1	TRBV12-3/TRBV12-4	ASSQTSGRSYNEQF
many	TRBJ1-5	TRBV12-3/TRBV12-4	ASSSRQGAGQPQH
medium-sized	TRBJ2-5	TRBV27	ASSYSYRPLETQY
few	TRBJ2-2	TRBV4-3	ASSRDRNTGELF
-	TRBJ2-1	TRBV6-1	ASSELGGSDEQF
many	TRBJ1-1	TRBV12-3/TRBV12-4	ASSPDREVIEAF
many	TRBJ2-3	TRBV9	ASSVFPRTSGITDTQY
few	TRBJ2-7	TRBV7-6	ASSLTAAYEQY